This T cell receptor (beta chain) was identified in a study of shared clonotypes between healthy human individuals. Findings and caveats of the study: Blood was the only sampled material, and tissue repertoires likely differ.

CDR1 is LNHDA and CDR2 is SQIVND in the germline V gene (reference sequence). The junction had 13 bases not matched to a gene; V was cut back by 5 bases and J by 0 bases. CDR3 length: 19 residues. Investigators spread the genomic DNA of each subset evenly over several immunoSEQ plates. Roughly 30,000 T cell genomes, or around 300 ng DNA, went into replicate PCRs of unsorted PBMC. Data came from immunoSEQ multiplex PCR; TCRdb stores just in-frame clones and leaves some out. Of about 480,000 clones detected, 75% to 80% appear once; the ten largest clones hold approximately 13%. In regard to this clone: Its antigen is not known.

This chain links TRBV19 with TRBJ1-5, with 10 bases matching TRBD1. This receptor was identified in a woman between 35 and 50 years old in good health. Some clones in this sample may be carry-over from other donors' samples. Specimen: PBMCs. The CDR3 here is CASSFRTGGLLYSNQPQHF. For the CDR3, the DNA is TGTGCCAGTAGTTTCCGGACAGGGGGGCTACTGTATAGCAATCAGCCCCAGCATTTT.